The sequence of this T cell receptor (beta chain) was determined in a study of CD8 T cells in Susac syndrome (dated by TCRdb to between 2018 and 2020). For the study in its entirety: Whether CD8+ T cell activation and differentiation in Susac syndrome was antigen driven was tested using repertoire sequencing.

RNA was extracted using the RNeasy kit, and roughly 0.45 to 1 microgram was reverse transcribed with random hexamers. The immunoSEQ multiplex PCR assay, covering 54 Vbeta and 13 Jbeta segments, was used to amplify TCR beta CDR3 regions. To correct PCR amplification bias, a synthetic template baseline was used for both primer optimization and computational correction. Per the original workflow: Reads were annotated to V, D and J genes per IMGT and analyzed with immunoSEQ Analyzer, keeping only productive sequences. Clonality was computed as one minus Shannon entropy normalized by log2 of the number of productive unique sequences. For each patient and control, public and private clones were evaluated among the 100 most prevalent clones. Clones were defined as Susac-specific when absent from the healthy and MS cohorts, from 1052 published viral clones and from other ImmuneACCESS disease sequences. TCRdb itself trimmed the public reads at Q25 with fastp, ran MiXCR and retained productive beta chains. CDR3 protein sequences are deduplicated, and each keeps its most common genes and DNA. These V and J calls are TCRdb output, not the study's own analysis. This sample holds approximately 160,000 distinct CDR3 sequences; 90% to 95% were observed only once. Around 0.09% of the sample goes to the ten largest clones.

High-throughput TCR beta sequencing profiled peripheral blood CD8+ and CD4+ T cells from healthy donors, Susac syndrome patients and multiple sclerosis patients. The multiple sclerosis controls were treatment-naive patients who had stable or active relapsing-remitting disease and met the revised McDonald criteria. CD8+ TEMRA cells were enriched by FACS, while bulk CD8+ and CD4+ T cells were purified by magnetic negative isolation. Blood was collected in EDTA tubes and processed within 24 hours, with PBMCs isolated through density gradient centrifugation. PBMCs intended for TCR sequencing were cryopreserved in liquid nitrogen and thawed later in a water bath at 37 degrees C. The sorted or isolated CD4+, CD8+ and CD8+ TEMRA cells had a purity of 90% or higher. Deletion took 0 bases off V and 4 bases off J, with a span of 12 bases between the germline ends. CDR1 and CDR2 (LGHNA, YSLEER) derive from the germline V gene. The CDR3 holds 15 amino acids from the cysteine to the phenylalanine. Left in the record is the CDR3 DNA by itself, 45 bases read in frame from the first base.

About this clonotype itself: The antigen it binds to is not known. Within one base of it there is no much larger clone, and no base qualities were kept.

Overall results and qualifications from the work: The TCR sequencing and HLA analysis was acknowledged to have included a relatively small number of individuals.

Recombination connected TRBV4-3 to TRBJ1-1, with TRBD1 tentatively as D gene (5 bases match). The TCR was taken from a human donor with multiple sclerosis. Source material: CD4+ T cells from PBMCs. Here the CDR3 is given as CASSQDSGRGTEAFF. The base sequence is TGCGCCAGCAGCCAAGATTCAGGGCGGGGCACTGAAGCTTTCTTT.